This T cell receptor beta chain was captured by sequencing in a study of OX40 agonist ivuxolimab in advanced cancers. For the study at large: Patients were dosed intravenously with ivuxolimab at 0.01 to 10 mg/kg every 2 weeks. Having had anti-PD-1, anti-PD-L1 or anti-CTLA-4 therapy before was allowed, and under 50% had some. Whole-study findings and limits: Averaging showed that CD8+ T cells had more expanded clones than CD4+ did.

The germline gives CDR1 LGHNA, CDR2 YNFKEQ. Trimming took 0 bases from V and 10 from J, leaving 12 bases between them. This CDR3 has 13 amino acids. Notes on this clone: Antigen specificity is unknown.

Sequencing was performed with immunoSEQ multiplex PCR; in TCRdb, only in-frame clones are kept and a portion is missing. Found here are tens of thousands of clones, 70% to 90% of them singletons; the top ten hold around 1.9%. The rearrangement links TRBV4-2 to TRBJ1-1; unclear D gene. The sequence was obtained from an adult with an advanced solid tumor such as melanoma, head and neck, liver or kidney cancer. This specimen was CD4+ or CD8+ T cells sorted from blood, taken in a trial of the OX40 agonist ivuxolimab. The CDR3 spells CASSQDRGGRAFF. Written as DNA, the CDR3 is TGTGCCAGCAGCCAAGATCGTGGAGGTAGAGCTTTCTTT.